This T cell receptor (beta chain) was sequenced for a study of T cells in Graves' hyperthyroidism and ophthalmopathy. The source material, RNA transcripts, was used to amplify TCR beta CDR3 regions. With the HTBI primer set, the TCR CDR3 went through a first round of RT-PCR. A single record per CDR3 protein comes from TCRdb applying MiXCR to the multiplex PCR reads. Of more than 500,000 distinct CDR3 sequences in the sample, about 16% were seen once. Between the trimmed V and J ends, which lost 1 base and 5 bases, there was a span of 18 bases. The germline gives CDR1 DFQATT, CDR2 SNEGSKA (reference sequence). The CDR3 sequence is 16 residues long. This clonotype was detected many times. Patients aged 18 to 65 had newly diagnosed hyperthyroidism that had lasted under 2 months.

V is TRBV20-1 and J is TRBJ1-5; no clear D. The clonotype was recovered from a woman aged 25-40 years with Graves' hyperthyroidism. The sequenced sample consisted of blood. The CDR3, as DNA: TGCAGTGCTAGAGTCATGGGCGGTACTCGGGATCAGCCCCAGCATTTT. The encoded protein is CSARVMGGTRDQPQHF.